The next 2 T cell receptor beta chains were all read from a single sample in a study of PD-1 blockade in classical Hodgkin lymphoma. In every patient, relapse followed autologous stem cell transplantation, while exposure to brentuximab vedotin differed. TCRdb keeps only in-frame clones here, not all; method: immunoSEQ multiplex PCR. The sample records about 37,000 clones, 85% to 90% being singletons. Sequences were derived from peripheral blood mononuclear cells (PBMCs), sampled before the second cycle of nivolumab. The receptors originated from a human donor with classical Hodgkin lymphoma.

The DNA for the CDR3 is TGCGCCAGCATGTCGACGGGAGGGTCCACAGATACGCAGTATTTT. Translating it yields CASMSTGGSTDTQYF. The V and J genes are TRBV5-1 and TRBJ2-3; 8 positions match TRBD2. The V segment lost 6 bases and the J segment 2 bases; nucleotides outside the gene matches: 8. CDR3 length: 15 amino acids. Germline V gives CDR1 SGHRS, CDR2 YFSETQ.

DNA for the CDR3: TGTGCCAGCAGCTTACCTCTCAGGGACATCTTTAGCTCTGGAAACACCATATATTTT. This codes for CASSLPLRDIFSSGNTIYF. The chain recombines TRBV7-6 with TRBJ1-3, with D maybe TRBD1 (6 bases). V lost 2 bases to trimming and J lost 0 bases, with 20 bases between them. Germline assignment: CDR1 SGHVS and CDR2 FNYEAQ. The CDR3 loop spans 19 amino acids.